The 24 T cell receptor beta chains below all came from one sample that was sequenced in a study of shared clonotypes between healthy human individuals. Method: immunoSEQ multiplex PCR; TCRdb's copy keeps in-frame clones and lacks some. Here the sample spans approximately 2,000,000 clones, approximately 90% being singletons. The sequenced material came from naive CD4+ T cells from PBMCs. Subset defined: CD45RA+ positively selected. The receptors come from a man younger than 35 in good health. Some clones in this sample may be carry-over from other donors' samples.

The chain carries TRBV18 and TRBJ1-2, with D perhaps matching TRBD1 (6 bases). CDR3 length: 14 amino acids. V lost 3 bases and J lost 8, with 16 bases in between. Germline CDR1 KGHSH, CDR2 LQKENI. The CDR3, as DNA: TGTGCCAGCTCACCGGCGCGGGGGCTGGAGGGCTACACCTTC. Protein: CASSPARGLEGYTF.

The rearrangement links TRBV5-5 to TRBJ1-5, with unresolved D. Germline CDR1 and CDR2: SGHKS and YYEKEE (reference sequence). Trimming pared 0 bases from V and 1 base from J, leaving 8 bases between. This CDR3 has 15 residues. As DNA, the CDR3 is TGTGCCAGCAGCTTGGTCGGTTCGAGCAATCAGCCCCAGCATTTT. It yields the protein CASSLVGSSNQPQHF.

This chain uses TRBV18 with TRBJ2-7; 10 bases line up with TRBD1. Germline loops: CDR1 KGHSH, CDR2 LQKENI. V dropped 3 bases and J dropped 4; count of bases not matched to a gene: 6. The CDR3 is made up of 15 amino acids. CDR3: CASSPRQGAVYEQYF. The CDR3 bases are TGTGCCAGCTCACCTAGACAGGGGGCCGTTTACGAGCAGTACTTC.

V is TRBV27 and J is TRBJ2-3, with TRBD2 matching 7 bases. Looked up from germline, CDR1 is MNHEY and CDR2 is SMNVEV (reference sequence). V was clipped by 5 bases and J by 0 bases; unmatched bases: 14. This CDR3 is built from 18 residues. The CDR3 DNA reads as TGTGCCAGCAGTCGGGTTAGCGGGTATCCTACTAGCACAGATACGCAGTATTTT. Its protein is CASSRVSGYPTSTDTQYF.

A word on this clone: Other DNA sequences in the sample encode the same CDR3. The chain combines TRBV5-4 with TRBJ2-3; no firm D call. V lost 1 base, J lost 0 bases, and 3 bases lay in between. Germline assignment: CDR1 SGHNT and CDR2 YYREEE (reference sequence). The CDR3 extends over 13 amino acids. The CDR3 here is CASSLSSTDTQYF. As DNA, the CDR3 is TGTGCCAGCAGCTTGAGTAGCACAGATACGCAGTATTTT.

This clone was observed a single time. The chain carries TRBV5-1 and TRBJ2-3, with D possibly TRBD2 on 6 matching bases. V dropped 4 bases and J dropped 6 bases, with 15 bases sitting between them. The CDR3 contains 14 residues. Germline values: CDR1 SGHRS, CDR2 YFSETQ. In nucleotides, the CDR3 is TGCGCCAGCAGCCCGGGGGAGAGATCCGATACGCAGTATTTT. Translating it yields CASSPGERSDTQYF.

V usage is TRBV5-1 and J usage is TRBJ1-4, with 12 bases fitting TRBD1. Germline CDR1 reads SGHRS; CDR2 reads YFSETQ. V shed 0 bases and J 3 bases; nucleotides not matched to a gene: 9. This CDR3 has 19 amino acids. This chain's CDR3 is CASSLARGTGGAANEKLFF. The CDR3 DNA reads TGCGCCAGCAGCTTGGCCCGGGGGACAGGGGGCGCCGCTAATGAAAAACTGTTTTTT.

This chain connects TRBV28 to TRBJ1-5; 8 nucleotides match TRBD1. J gave up 3 bases and V 3 bases, and 7 bases lay outside the gene matches. This CDR3 is 16 amino acids long. The germline V gene has CDR1 MDHEN and CDR2 SYDVKM. The CDR3 DNA follows: TGTGCCAGCAGTTTGGCGGCAGGGGGCAACAATCAGCCCCAGCATTTT. This codes for CASSLAAGGNNQPQHF. Based on the CDR3 plus reference TRBV28 and TRBJ1-5, the full variable domain is DVKVTQSSRYLVKRTGEKVFLECVQDMDHENMFWYRQDPGLGLRLIYFSYDVKMKEKGDIPEGYSVSREKKERFSLILESASTNQTSMYLCASSLAAGGNNQPQHFGDGTRLSIL.

J is TRBJ2-5 and V is TRBV9; D unresolved. V was cut by 4 bases and J by 3 bases, with 10 bases left in between. CDR3 length: 13 residues. Germline loops: CDR1 SGDLS, CDR2 YYNGEE. The CDR3 region is CASSPWPEETQYF. CDR3 DNA: TGTGCCAGCAGCCCATGGCCAGAAGAGACCCAGTACTTC.

As regards this clone: Other DNA sequences of this sample code for an identical CDR3. The rearrangement links TRBV10-1 to TRBJ2-5; D is unresolved. Germline CDR1 WNHNN, CDR2 SYGVQD (reference sequence). V dropped 8 bases and J dropped 2 bases, with 6 bases sitting between them. This CDR3 is 11 amino acids long. The CDR3 DNA reads TGCGCCAGCTCCCGGCAAGAGACCCAGTACTTC. Translation gives CASSRQETQYF.

CDR3 protein: CASSPPKNTEAFF. The CDR3 region has the DNA TGTGCCAGCTCACCACCCAAAAACACTGAAGCTTTCTTT. J is TRBJ1-1 and V is TRBV18; D is undetermined. The CDR3 totals 13 residues. The V gene's germline CDR1 is KGHSH and CDR2 LQKENI. Trimming removed 0 bases at V and 2 bases at J, with 4 bases between. The variable domain in full, with the rest retrieved from reference TRBV18 and TRBJ1-1, is NAGVMQNPRHLVRRRGQEARLRCSPMKGHSHVYWYRQLPEEGLKFMVYLQKENIIDESGMPKERFSAEFPKEGPSILRIQQVVRGDSAAYFCASSPPKNTEAFFGQGTRLTVV.

There are a few counts of this clone. This specimen includes other DNA sequences encoding the same CDR3. The CDR3 here is CASSPTGQPQHF. In nucleotides, the CDR3 is TGTGCCAGCAGTCCGACTGGTCAGCCCCAGCATTTT. The chain recombines TRBV28 with TRBJ1-5; no clear D. The CDR3 runs to 12 residues. The V end was cut by 5 bases, the J end by 6 bases, with 8 bases between. The V gene's germline CDR1 is MDHEN and CDR2 SYDVKM.

The chain employs TRBV10-3 and TRBJ2-1; 8 positions match TRBD2. Trimming at V came to 0 bases and at J to 6 bases, leaving 10 bases not matched to a gene. This CDR3 comprises 17 residues. Germline V gene lookup returns CDR1 ENHRY and CDR2 SYGVKD. CDR3 coding DNA: TGTGCCATCAGTGAGTCGGTAGCGGGGCGCTGGATCAATGAGCAGTTCTTC. This codes for CAISESVAGRWINEQFF.

The gene calls are TRBV2 and TRBJ1-1; the match to TRBD1 covers 9 bases. CDR1 and CDR2 (germline): SNHLY, FYNNEI. This CDR3 spans 16 amino acids. Trimming took 6 bases from V and 2 from J; bases not matched to a gene: 10. The CDR3 loop reads CASSYRGPRLNTEAFF. The CDR3 nucleotides read TGTGCCAGCAGCTACAGGGGGCCCCGTCTCAACACTGAAGCTTTCTTT.

The genes are TRBV19 and TRBJ1-4; D remains unclear. The CDR3 is 13 residues long. Trimming shortened V by 4 bases and J by 5 bases, and 8 bases separated the two germline ends. Germline values: CDR1 LNHDA, CDR2 SQIVND (reference sequence). The CDR3: CASSRAVNEKLFF. The CDR3 bases are TGTGCCAGTAGTAGAGCAGTAAATGAAAAACTGTTTTTT.

The chain joins TRBV7-9 to TRBJ2-1, with TRBD2 matching over 8 bases. The junction had 7 bases not matched to a gene; V was cut back by 6 bases and J by 6 bases. Per the germline V gene, CDR1 is SEHNR and CDR2 is FQNEAQ (reference sequence). The CDR3 is made up of 14 amino acids. The CDR3 bases are TGTGCCAGCAGTCCGGGAGGGGTAGTCAATGAGCAGTTCTTC. Translation gives CASSPGGVVNEQFF.

The rearrangement joins TRBV4-1 to TRBJ2-7; 7 bases line up with TRBD1. V trimming: 3 bases; J trimming: 3 bases; junction bases outside the gene matches: 8. Germline V gene data show CDR1 as MGHRA and CDR2 as YSYEKL. CDR3 size: 15 residues. The CDR3 protein is CASSQPGRGLYEQYF. DNA for the CDR3: TGCGCCAGCAGCCAGCCGGGAAGGGGGCTCTACGAGCAGTACTTC.

This chain uses TRBV5-1 with TRBJ2-3, with 9 bases that match TRBD2. The germline CDR1 and CDR2 sequences are SGHRS and YFSETQ. Trimming took 4 bases from V and 1 from J; bases not matched to a gene: 7. CDR3 length: 16 residues. The CDR3 region is CASSAKIAGGTDTQYF. In DNA form, the CDR3 reads TGCGCCAGCAGCGCGAAAATAGCGGGAGGCACAGATACGCAGTATTTT.

V gene TRBV9 combines with J gene TRBJ2-2; 8 bases fit TRBD2. V lost 0 bases and J lost 7; bases outside the gene matches: 8. CDR1 is SGDLS and CDR2 is YYNGEE in the germline V gene. The CDR3 contains 16 residues. This CDR3 is CASSVVGGRPGGELFF. The CDR3 DNA follows: TGTGCCAGCAGCGTAGTCGGCGGGAGGCCTGGCGGGGAGCTGTTTTTT.

For the CDR3, the DNA is TGTGCCAGCAGCCGGACAGCCGACAAAAACACTGAAGCTTTCTTT. Amino acid sequence: CASSRTADKNTEAFF. This chain links TRBV6-5 with TRBJ1-1, with D possibly TRBD1 on 6 matching bases. V was shortened by 6 bases and J by 2 bases, with 16 bases between the two germline ends. CDR1 and CDR2 (germline): MNHEY, SVGAGI. The CDR3 spans 15 residues.

The CDR3 nucleotides read TGCGCCAGCAGCGGAGGGGCCAACGTCCTGACTTTC. Protein sequence: CASSGGANVLTF. V usage is TRBV5-1 and J usage is TRBJ2-6; D unclear. The CDR3 runs to 12 residues. Germline V lookup: CDR1 SGHRS, CDR2 YFSETQ. Trimming removed 4 bases from V and 4 bases from J, with 3 bases in between. The whole variable domain, remainder taken from reference TRBV5-1 and TRBJ2-6, is KAGVTQTPRYLIKTRGQQVTLSCSPISGHRSVSWYQQTPGQGLQFLFEYFSETQRNKGNFPGRFSGRQFSNSRSEMNVSTLELGDSALYLCASSGGANVLTFGAGSRLTVL.

The V call is TRBV7-8, the J call TRBJ2-2, with D maybe TRBD2 (6 bases). Germline CDR1 reads SGHVS; CDR2 reads FQNEAQ. The CDR3 extends over 16 amino acids. Deletions cut 1 base from V and 0 bases from J, with 9 bases between. The CDR3: CASSLGRGSNTGELFF. CDR3 coding DNA: TGTGCCAGCAGCTTAGGGCGGGGCTCGAACACCGGGGAGCTGTTTTTT. The full variable domain, completed using reference TRBV7-8 and TRBJ2-2, is GAGVSQSPRYKVAKRGQDVALRCDPISGHVSLFWYQQALGQGPEFLTYFQNEAQLDKSGLPSDRFFAERPEGSVSTLKIQRTQQEDSAVYLCASSLGRGSNTGELFFGEGSRLTVL.

The CDR3 DNA reads as TGCGCCAGCAGCTTGGAGACCGAGAACAATGAGCAGTTCTTC. It encodes CASSLETENNEQFF. The chain employs TRBV5-1 and TRBJ2-1; D is unclear. Per germline, CDR1 SGHRS and CDR2 YFSETQ. Trimming removed 0 bases from V and 5 bases from J, with 9 bases in between. The CDR3 covers 14 residues.

This clone was seen once. The chain joins TRBV5-6 to TRBJ2-3; D not certain. The V and J ends lost 0 bases and 2 bases respectively, with 22 bases between them. This CDR3 comprises 19 residues. Germline V gene lookup returns CDR1 SGHDT and CDR2 YYEEEE. CDR3 protein: CASSLGLWAGAESTDTQYF. The CDR3 nucleotides read TGTGCCAGCAGCTTGGGTCTCTGGGCAGGCGCCGAATCCACAGATACGCAGTATTTT. The full variable domain, its missing parts supplied by reference TRBV5-6 and TRBJ2-3, is DAGVTQSPTHLIKTRGQQVTLRCSPKSGHDTVSWYQQALGQGPQFIFQYYEEEERQRGNFPDRFSGHQFPNYSSELNVNALLLGDSALYLCASSLGLWAGAESTDTQYFGPGTRLTVL.